Included here is one T cell receptor (beta chain) sequence, with context. These data originate in a study of shared clonotypes between healthy human individuals. The germline V gene has CDR1 KGHSH and CDR2 LQKENI. This CDR3 comprises 14 residues. The germline V and J ends were trimmed by 2 bases and 5 bases, with 12 bases remaining between them. As processed by the authors: Junction-only sequences without quality scores came from ImmunoSEQ, so filtering differed. Sequenced by immunoSEQ multiplex PCR; TCRdb stores in-frame clones only, minus some. V, J and clone size were drawn from that table, and D and trimming were deduced from the DNA. The sample lists 400,000 to 550,000 clones, 79% occurring once.

The source is a middle-aged woman in good health. Some clones in this sample may be carry-over from other donors' samples. The sample consisted of PBMCs. V is TRBV18 and J is TRBJ2-5; D not certain. The CDR3 here is CASSPGVASETQYF. The DNA for the CDR3 is TGTGCCAGCTCACCAGGCGTCGCGAGCGAGACCCAGTACTTC.